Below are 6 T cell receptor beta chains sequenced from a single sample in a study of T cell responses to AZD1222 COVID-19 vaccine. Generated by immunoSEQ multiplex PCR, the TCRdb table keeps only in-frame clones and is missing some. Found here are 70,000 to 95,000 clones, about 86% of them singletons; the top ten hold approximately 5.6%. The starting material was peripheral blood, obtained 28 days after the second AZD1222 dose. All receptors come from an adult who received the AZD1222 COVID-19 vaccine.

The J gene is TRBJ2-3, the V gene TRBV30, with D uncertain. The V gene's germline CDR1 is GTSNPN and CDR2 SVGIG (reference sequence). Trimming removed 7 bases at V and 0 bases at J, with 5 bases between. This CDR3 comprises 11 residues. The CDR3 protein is CASDSTDTQYF. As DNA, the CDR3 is TGTGCCTCGGACAGCACAGATACGCAGTATTTT.

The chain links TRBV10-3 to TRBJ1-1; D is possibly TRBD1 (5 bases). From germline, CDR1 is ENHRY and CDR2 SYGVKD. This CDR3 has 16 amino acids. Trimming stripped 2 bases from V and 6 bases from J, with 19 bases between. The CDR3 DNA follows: TGTGCCATCAGTGAGCCCGTTCTTGCGGGACGGCCTGAAGCTTTCTTT. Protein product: CAISEPVLAGRPEAFF.

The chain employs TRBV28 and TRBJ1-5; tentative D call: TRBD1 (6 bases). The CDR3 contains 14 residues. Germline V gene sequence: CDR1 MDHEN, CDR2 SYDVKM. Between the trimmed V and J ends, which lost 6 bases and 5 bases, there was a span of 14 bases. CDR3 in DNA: TGTGCCAGCAGGGGGGACATTTGGGATCAGCCCCAGCATTTT. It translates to CASRGDIWDQPQHF.

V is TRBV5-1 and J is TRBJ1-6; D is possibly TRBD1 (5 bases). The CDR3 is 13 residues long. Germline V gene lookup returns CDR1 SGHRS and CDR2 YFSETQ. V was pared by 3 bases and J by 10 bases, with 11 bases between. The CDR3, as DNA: TGCGCCAGCAGCTCCCCGGGGGAATCACCCCTCCACTTT. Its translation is CASSSPGESPLHF.

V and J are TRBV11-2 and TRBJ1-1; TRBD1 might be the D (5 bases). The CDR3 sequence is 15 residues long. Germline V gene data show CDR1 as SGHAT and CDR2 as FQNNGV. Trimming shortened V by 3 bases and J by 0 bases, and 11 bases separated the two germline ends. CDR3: CASSLAGHVNTEAFF. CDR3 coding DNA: TGTGCCAGCAGCTTGGCAGGGCACGTGAACACTGAAGCTTTCTTT.

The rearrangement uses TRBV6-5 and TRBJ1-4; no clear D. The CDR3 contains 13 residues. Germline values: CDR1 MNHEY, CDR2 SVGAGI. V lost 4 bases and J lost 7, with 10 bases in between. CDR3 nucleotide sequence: TGTGCCAGCAGTTCCTTAACCGGTGAAAAACTGTTTTTT. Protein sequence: CASSSLTGEKLFF.